Included here is one T cell receptor (beta chain) sequence, with context. The data were taken from a study of T cells in Graves' hyperthyroidism and ophthalmopathy. Not enrolled were patients with uncontrolled infection, other autoimmune disease, pregnancy or lactation. Template material for amplifying TCR beta CDR3 regions consisted of RNA transcripts. TCR CDR3 regions were first amplified by RT-PCR with HTBI primers. A single record per CDR3 protein comes from TCRdb applying MiXCR to the multiplex PCR reads. The repertoire holds 500,000 to 600,000 distinct CDR3 sequences, just over 45% seen once, with around 20% in the top ten. The germline V gene has CDR1 SQVTM and CDR2 ANQGSEA. V shed 4 bases and J shed 5 bases, with 14 bases lying between them. CDR3 size: 14 residues.

Sequencing was performed on peripheral blood or thyroid tissue (not recorded which). The receptor's source is an adult woman with Graves' disease, either hyperthyroidism or ophthalmopathy (not recorded which). The chain joins TRBV29-1 to TRBJ2-2, with a weak D call TRBD1 (6 bases). The CDR3 is CSVGDTRWTGELFF. CDR3 coding DNA: TGCAGCGTTGGGGACACCCGTTGGACCGGGGAGCTGTTTTTT.